These 9 T cell receptor beta chains came from one sample sequenced in a study of identical twins. TCRdb independently ran MiXCR on the 5' RACE reads; one entry per CDR3 protein. The sample consists of approximately 1.8 million distinct CDR3 sequences, less than 40% of them appearing once. Material for sequencing was cord blood. The receptors derive from a newborn girl in good health.

The table lists this clonotype with a few counts. The rearrangement links TRBV4-1 to TRBJ2-3; TRBD2 is a possible D gene (7 bases). The CDR3 length is 17 residues. Germline V gene lookup returns CDR1 MGHRA and CDR2 YSYEKL. V was trimmed by 1 base and J by 5 bases, leaving 19 bases between them. CDR3 loop: CASSQGSVRGAKDTQYF. The CDR3, as DNA: TGCGCCAGCAGCCAAGGTTCCGTACGGGGGGCCAAAGATACGCAGTATTTT.

The rearrangement joins TRBV28 to TRBJ2-7; D not certain. The CDR3 has 14 amino acids. Germline CDR1 reads MDHEN; CDR2 reads SYDVKM. Trimming shortened V by 7 bases and J by 2 bases, and 15 bases separated the two germline ends. CDR3 sequence (DNA): TGTGCCAGCAAGTTAGCCCTATTGGCCTACGAGCAGTACTTC. Translated: CASKLALLAYEQYF.

J is TRBJ1-4 and V is TRBV5-6; D may be TRBD1 (5 bases). The germline gives CDR1 SGHDT, CDR2 YYEEEE. The CDR3 loop spans 16 amino acids. Trimming cost V 0 bases and J 5 bases, with 14 bases left between them. The CDR3 region is CASSLASRAENEKLFF. In nucleotides, the CDR3 is TGTGCCAGCAGCTTGGCGTCCAGGGCGGAAAATGAAAAACTGTTTTTT.

The chain links TRBV9 to TRBJ2-1; D perhaps matches TRBD2 (5 bases). V was trimmed by 6 bases and J by 3 bases, leaving 13 bases between them. Germline lookup yields CDR1 SGDLS and CDR2 YYNGEE. CDR3 length: 14 residues. The CDR3 DNA follows: TGTGCCAGCAACCGGGAAACACACTACAATGAGCAGTTCTTC. Translation: CASNRETHYNEQFF.

A few counts support this clonotype. The CDR3 bases are TGTGCCAGCAGCTTAGGTCCTAGCTCTGGATACGAGCAGTACTTC. This encodes CASSLGPSSGYEQYF. This chain uses TRBV7-9 with TRBJ2-7, with D possibly matching TRBD2 (5 bases). CDR3 size: 15 residues. The germline V and J ends were trimmed by 1 base and 4 bases, with 14 bases remaining between them. Germline-derived CDR1 and CDR2 are SEHNR and FQNEAQ (reference sequence).

The V and J genes are TRBV20-1 and TRBJ2-3; 10 bases are shared with TRBD2. CDR1 is DFQATT, CDR2 SNEGSKA, per germline (reference sequence). Trimming at V came to 3 bases and at J to 4 bases, leaving 4 bases not matched to a gene. CDR3 size: 14 residues. The CDR3 is CSASPLAGADTQYF. The CDR3 region has the DNA TGCAGTGCTAGTCCCCTAGCGGGGGCAGATACGCAGTATTTT.

The chain links TRBV6-5 to TRBJ2-3; D is unresolved. With 0 bases removed from V and 4 bases from J, the gap between germline ends came to 14 bases. Germline CDR1 and CDR2: MNHEY and SVGAGI. The CDR3 spans 16 residues. The CDR3 spells CASSYSAYGPADTQYF. CDR3 in DNA: TGTGCCAGCAGTTACTCGGCTTACGGGCCCGCAGATACGCAGTATTTT.

This clonotype was counted only a few times. The V call is TRBV12-3 or TRBV12-4, the J call TRBJ2-7; D is unclear. Trimming shortened V by 5 bases and J by 3 bases, and 14 bases separated the two germline ends. The CDR3 totals 14 residues. The CDR3 DNA follows: TGTGCCAGCAGTCCCACTGCCACCGGCTACGAGCAGTACTTC. Translation gives CASSPTATGYEQYF.

V is TRBV20-1 and J is TRBJ1-6, with a weak D call TRBD1 (6 bases). The V end was cut by 3 bases, the J end by 0 bases, with 12 bases between. The CDR3 loop spans 16 amino acids. Looked up from germline, CDR1 is DFQATT and CDR2 is SNEGSKA (reference sequence). This CDR3 is CSASTTGSSYNSPLHF. In DNA form, the CDR3 reads TGCAGTGCTAGCACTACAGGGAGCTCCTATAATTCACCCCTCCACTTT.